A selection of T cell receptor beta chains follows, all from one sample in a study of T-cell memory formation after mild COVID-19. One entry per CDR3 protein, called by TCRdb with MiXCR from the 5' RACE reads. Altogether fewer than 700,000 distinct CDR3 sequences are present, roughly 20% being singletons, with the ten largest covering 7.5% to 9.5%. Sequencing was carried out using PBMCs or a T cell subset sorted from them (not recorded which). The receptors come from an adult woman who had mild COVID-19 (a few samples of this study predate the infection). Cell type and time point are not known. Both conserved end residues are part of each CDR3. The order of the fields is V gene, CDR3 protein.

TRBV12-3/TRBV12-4,CASRPTGSGTDTQYF
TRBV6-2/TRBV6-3,CASRDGTSGKVGSEQFF
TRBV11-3,CASSRQSQDGYTF
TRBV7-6,CASSLAPGGGGRRGQFF
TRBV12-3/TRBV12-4,CASSFRDRGVSEQFF
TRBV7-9,CASSLLALSGELFF
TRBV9,CASSVTGRYSEQYF
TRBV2,CASKNQGADYGYTF
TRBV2,CASSERTSSYEQYF
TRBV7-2,CASSLPRDGNIQYF
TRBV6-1,CASSEGSGGYYYGYTF
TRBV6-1,CASSALAYGESADTQYF
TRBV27,CASSLWGETETQYF
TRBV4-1,CASSPRTSSWADTQYF
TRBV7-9,CASSLGAGGTTSTDTQYF
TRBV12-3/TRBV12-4,CASTSGRFHEQFF
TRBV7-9,CASSFQRDPNEQFF
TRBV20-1,CSARDVARGRGGYTF
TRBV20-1,CSALGLAGGYEQFF
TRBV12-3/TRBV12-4,CASSFREGLAGREQFF
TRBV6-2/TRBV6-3,CASSFLTSGKSTDTQYF
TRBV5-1,CASSFYGDLAGTDTQYF
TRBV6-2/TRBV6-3,CASSSHLQDRSNQPQHF
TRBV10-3,CAIAATGLGYTF
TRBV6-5,CASSRWTGGTGELFF
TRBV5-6,CASSSGTSGGIQWDEQFF
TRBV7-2,CASSLFATENLFGYTF
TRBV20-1,CSAIDRGETQYF
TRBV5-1,CASSRTGAVDTQYF
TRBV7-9,CASSLATGNGNYGYTF
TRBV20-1,CSARGQGGGNTEAFF
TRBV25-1,CASSAGQGNDEQYF
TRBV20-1,CSASEERGGWYEQYF
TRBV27,CASSSATLPYEQYF
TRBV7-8,CASSLAPGHLLSYEQYF
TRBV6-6,CASSRPGTTHNEQFF
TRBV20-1,CSANIRDGDYGYTF
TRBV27,CASSPVGTDTQYF
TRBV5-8,CASSLEGGRYYGYTF
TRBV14,CASSQVGAIYGYTF